This TCR beta chain was sequenced during a study of blood T cells in healthy people across ages. Study-wide results and caveats: Estimated diversity across one million T cells was deemed an underestimate.

Germline V gene data show CDR1 as SEHNR and CDR2 as FQNEAQ (reference sequence). The CDR3 length is 13 residues. V was cut by 5 bases and J by 2 bases, with 10 bases left in between. Per sample, no less than 5 micrograms of total RNA were extracted. It was with a sample-barcoded 5' primer and a J-beta primer mix that a second PCR of roughly 6 to 11 cycles was run. Every sample produced at least 2.5 million CDR3-containing paired-end reads. TCRdb recomputed calls from the 5' RACE reads with MiXCR, one row per CDR3 protein. Of about 1.6 million distinct CDR3 sequences listed, about 35% are singletons. On this clonotype: Its antigen is as yet unknown.

Sequenced input: blood. V usage is TRBV7-9 and J usage is TRBJ2-7, with D unclear. The sequence derives from a woman in her twenties or thirties in good health. CDR3 bases: TGTGCCAGCAGCCGGCTCCTGGCCTACGAGCAGTACTTC. Protein product: CASSRLLAYEQYF.